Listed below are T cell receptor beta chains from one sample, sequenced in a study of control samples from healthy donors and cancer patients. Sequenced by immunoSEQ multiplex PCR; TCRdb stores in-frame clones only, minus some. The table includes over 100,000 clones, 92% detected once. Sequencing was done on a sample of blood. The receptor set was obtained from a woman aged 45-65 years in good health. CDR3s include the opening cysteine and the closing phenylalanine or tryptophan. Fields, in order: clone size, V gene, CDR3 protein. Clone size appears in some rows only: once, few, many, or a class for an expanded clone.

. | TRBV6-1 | CASSEGQGIYEQYF
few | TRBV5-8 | CASSYHRRQGGTDTQYF
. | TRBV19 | CASSIGDTVAGYTF
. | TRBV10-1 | CASSSYSGGATDTQYF
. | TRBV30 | CAWSGTGPNSPLHF
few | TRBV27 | CASSLSSGGQGTQYF
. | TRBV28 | CASSQGLANTNEQFF
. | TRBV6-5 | CASTLAGGSTDTQYF
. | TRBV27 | CASSLGGGFTEAFF
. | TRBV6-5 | CASSITGSGNTIYF
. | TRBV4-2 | CASSQPSGSVETQYF
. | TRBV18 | CASSPGVADTEAFF
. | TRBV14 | CASSFALGSSYNEQFF
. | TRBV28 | CASSPSGRNYEQYF
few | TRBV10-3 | CAISESGGSSYEQYF
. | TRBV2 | CASSEEGRVNYGYTF
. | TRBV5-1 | CASSFGQGMGTEAFF
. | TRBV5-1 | CASSLSSGGYEQYF
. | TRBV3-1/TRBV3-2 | CASSQSGEFNYGYTF
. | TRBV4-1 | CASSLIQDGVSPLHF
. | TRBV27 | CASGPRGGHSPLHF
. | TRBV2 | CASSDTGLRDGNTIYF
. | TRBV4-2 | CASSQDPLSEQYF
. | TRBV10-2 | CASSEGDRINNEQFF
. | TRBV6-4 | CASRPNRAFYNEQFF
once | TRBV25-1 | CASSGLNTEAFF
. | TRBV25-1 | CASKEGALTEAFF
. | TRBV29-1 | CSVEEVRGSGYTF
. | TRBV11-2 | CASSSGFGGSGANVLTF
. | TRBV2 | CASTPRGGQGARTEAFF
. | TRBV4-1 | CASSQGGQETQYF
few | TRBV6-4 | CASSDSSGGTDTQYF
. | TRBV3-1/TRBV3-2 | CASSHLAGANEQYF
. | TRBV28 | CATSRIGAQATNEKLFF
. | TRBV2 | CASRDTSRGSNTEAFF
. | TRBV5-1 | CASSPFGAPGENEQFF
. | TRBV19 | CASMGVNTGELFF
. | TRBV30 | CAWRTIGGALYGYTF
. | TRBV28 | CASSRGGEYGYTF
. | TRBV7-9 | CASTSPSGNTIYF
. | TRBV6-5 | CASTQGRQNTEAFF
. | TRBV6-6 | CASSLLDNQPQHF
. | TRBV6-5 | CASTPNPSSYEQYF
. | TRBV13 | CASTRQGIRAEQFF
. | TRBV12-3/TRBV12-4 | CASSLGMNTEAFF
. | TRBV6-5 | CASSSSGGPYEQYF
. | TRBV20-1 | CSAKQNTEAFF
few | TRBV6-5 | CASMRTQTYEQFF
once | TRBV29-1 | CSVVGLARGFVEQFF
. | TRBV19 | CASMFGADHQPQHF
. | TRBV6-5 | CASRDHSGNTIYF
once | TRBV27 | CASSLSGPFWDQPQHF
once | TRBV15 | CATSNPGQGYEQYF